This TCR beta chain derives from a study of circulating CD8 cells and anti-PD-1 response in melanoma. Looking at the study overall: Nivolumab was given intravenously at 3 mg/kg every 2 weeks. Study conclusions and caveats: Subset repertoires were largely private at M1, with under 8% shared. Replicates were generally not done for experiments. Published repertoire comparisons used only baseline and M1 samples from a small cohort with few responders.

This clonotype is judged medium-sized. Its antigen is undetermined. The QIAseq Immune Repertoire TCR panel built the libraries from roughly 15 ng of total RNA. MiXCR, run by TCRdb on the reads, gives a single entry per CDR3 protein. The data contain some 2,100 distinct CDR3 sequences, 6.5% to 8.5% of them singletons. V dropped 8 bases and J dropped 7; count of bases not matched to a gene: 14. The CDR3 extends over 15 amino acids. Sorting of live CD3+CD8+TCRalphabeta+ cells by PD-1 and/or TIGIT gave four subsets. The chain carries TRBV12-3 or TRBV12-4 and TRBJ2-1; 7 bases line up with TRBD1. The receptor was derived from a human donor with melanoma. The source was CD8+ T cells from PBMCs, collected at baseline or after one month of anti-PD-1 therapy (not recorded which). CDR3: CASRTGRIVENEQFF. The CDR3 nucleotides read TGTGCCAGCCGGACAGGTAGAATCGTGGAGAATGAGCAGTTCTTC.